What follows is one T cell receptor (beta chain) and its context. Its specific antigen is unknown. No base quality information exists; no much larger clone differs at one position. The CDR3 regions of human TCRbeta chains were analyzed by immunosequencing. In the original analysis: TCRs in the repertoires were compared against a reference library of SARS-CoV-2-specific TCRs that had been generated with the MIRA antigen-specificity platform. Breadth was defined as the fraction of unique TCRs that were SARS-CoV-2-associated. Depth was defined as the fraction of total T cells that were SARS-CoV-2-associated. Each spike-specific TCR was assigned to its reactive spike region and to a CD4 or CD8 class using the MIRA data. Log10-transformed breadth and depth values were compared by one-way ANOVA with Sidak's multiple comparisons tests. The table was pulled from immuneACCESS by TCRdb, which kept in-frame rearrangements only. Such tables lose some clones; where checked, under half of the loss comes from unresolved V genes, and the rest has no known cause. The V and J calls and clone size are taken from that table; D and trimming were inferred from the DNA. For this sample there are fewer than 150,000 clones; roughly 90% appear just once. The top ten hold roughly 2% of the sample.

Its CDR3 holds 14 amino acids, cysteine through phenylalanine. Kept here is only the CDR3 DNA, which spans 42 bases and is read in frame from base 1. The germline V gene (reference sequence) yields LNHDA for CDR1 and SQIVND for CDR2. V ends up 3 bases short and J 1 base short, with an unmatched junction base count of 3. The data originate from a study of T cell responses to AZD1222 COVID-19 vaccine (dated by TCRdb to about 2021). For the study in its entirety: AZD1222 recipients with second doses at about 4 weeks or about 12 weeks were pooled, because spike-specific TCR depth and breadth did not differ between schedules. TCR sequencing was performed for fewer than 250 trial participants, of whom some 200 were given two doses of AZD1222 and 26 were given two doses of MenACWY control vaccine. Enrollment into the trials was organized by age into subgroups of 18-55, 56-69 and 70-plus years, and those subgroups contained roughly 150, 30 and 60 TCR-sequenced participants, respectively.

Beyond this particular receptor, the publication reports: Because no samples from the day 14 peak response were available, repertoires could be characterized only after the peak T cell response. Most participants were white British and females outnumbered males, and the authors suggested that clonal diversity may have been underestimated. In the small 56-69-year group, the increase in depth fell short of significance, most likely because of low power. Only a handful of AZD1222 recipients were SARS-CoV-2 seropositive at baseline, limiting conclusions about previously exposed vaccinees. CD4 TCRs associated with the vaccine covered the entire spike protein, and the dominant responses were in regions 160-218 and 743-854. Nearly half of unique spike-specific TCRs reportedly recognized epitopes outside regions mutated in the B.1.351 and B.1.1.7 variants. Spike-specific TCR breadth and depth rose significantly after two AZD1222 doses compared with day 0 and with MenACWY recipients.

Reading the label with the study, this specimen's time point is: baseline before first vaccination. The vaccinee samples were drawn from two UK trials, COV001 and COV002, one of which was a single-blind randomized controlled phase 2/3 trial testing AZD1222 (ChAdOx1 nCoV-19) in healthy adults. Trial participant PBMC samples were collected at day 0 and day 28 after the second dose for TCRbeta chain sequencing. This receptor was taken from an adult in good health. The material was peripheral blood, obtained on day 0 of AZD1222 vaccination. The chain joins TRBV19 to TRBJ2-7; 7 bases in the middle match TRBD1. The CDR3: CASSMRQGSYEQYF. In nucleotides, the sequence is TGTGCCAGTAGTATGCGACAGGGATCCTACGAGCAGTACTTC.